This entry describes one T cell receptor (beta chain). This specimen belongs to a study of OX40 agonist ivuxolimab in advanced cancers. Study-wide background: Patients were dosed with the agonistic anti-OX40 (CD134) antibody ivuxolimab. Patients received ivuxolimab, an intravenous treatment, every 2 weeks at 0.01 to 10 mg/kg.

Peripheral blood came from all dose cohorts at three timepoints. This CDR3 has 17 residues. Trimming removed 1 base from V and 0 bases from J; junction bases left unmatched: 4. Germline V gene lookup returns CDR1 SGHTA and CDR2 FQGNSA. The assay was immunoSEQ multiplex PCR, and TCRdb's table has in-frame clones only and misses some. The table records around 86,000 clones, roughly 91% of them present only once. The chain carries TRBV7-2 and TRBJ1-3, with TRBD1 matching 9 bases. The receptor was isolated from an adult with an advanced solid tumor such as melanoma, head and neck, liver or kidney cancer. This specimen was CD4+ or CD8+ T cells sorted from blood, taken in a trial of the OX40 agonist ivuxolimab. DNA of the CDR3: TGTGCCAGCAGCTTAGAGGGACAGGGTTTCTCTGGAAACACCATATATTTT. This sequence encodes CASSLEGQGFSGNTIYF.